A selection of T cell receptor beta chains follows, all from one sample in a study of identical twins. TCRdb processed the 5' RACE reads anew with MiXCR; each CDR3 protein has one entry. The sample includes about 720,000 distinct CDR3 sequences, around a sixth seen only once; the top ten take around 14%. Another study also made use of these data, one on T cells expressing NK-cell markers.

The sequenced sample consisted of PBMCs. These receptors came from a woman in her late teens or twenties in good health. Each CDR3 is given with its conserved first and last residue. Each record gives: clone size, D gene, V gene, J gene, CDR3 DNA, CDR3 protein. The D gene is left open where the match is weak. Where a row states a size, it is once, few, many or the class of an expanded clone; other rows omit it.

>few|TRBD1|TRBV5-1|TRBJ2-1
TGCGCCAGCAGCTTGGAGGGACAGGCTTACAATGAGCAGTTCTTC
CASSLEGQAYNEQFF
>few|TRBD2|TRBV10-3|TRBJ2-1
TGTGCCATCAGTGGGGGGACTAGGAATGAGCAGTTCTTC
CAISGGTRNEQFF
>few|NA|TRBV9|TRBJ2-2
TGTGCCAGCAGCGTACCCCCGACGACCCTAAGGACCGGGGAGCTGTTTTTT
CASSVPPTTLRTGELFF
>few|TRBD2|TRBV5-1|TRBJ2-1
TGCGCCAGCAGCTTGGAATCTAGCGGGTACAATGAGCAGTTCTTC
CASSLESSGYNEQFF
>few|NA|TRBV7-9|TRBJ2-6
TGTGCCAGCAGCTCCGGGACCAGCACCTCTCAGGCCAACGTCCTGACTTTC
CASSSGTSTSQANVLTF
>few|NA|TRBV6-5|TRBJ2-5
TGTGCCAGTAAAATGGGGCGGGAGACCCAGTACTTC
CASKMGRETQYF
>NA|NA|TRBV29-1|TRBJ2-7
TGCAGCGTTGGACAGGCGCTCTCCTACGAGCAGTACTTC
CSVGQALSYEQYF
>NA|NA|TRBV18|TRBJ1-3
TGTGCCAGCTCACCACCCGGCGTGGACACCATATATTTT
CASSPPGVDTIYF
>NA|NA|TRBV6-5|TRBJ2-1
TGTGCCAGCAGTTACTCAACTTATCCAACCAATGAGCAGTTCTTC
CASSYSTYPTNEQFF
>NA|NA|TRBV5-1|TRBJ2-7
TGCGCCAGCAGCAGAAGGACAGAATCCTACGAGCAGTACTTC
CASSRRTESYEQYF
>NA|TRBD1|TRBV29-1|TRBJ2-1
TGCAGCGTCGCCGACAGGGGCTCCTACAATGAGCAGTTCTTC
CSVADRGSYNEQFF
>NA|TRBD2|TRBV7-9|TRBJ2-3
TGTGCCAGCAGCTTTGGAGCGGGGGGCAACACAGATACGCAGTATTTT
CASSFGAGGNTDTQYF
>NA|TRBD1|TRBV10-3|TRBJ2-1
TGTGCCATCACCGGGACAGCTAACAATGAGCAGTTCTTC
CAITGTANNEQFF
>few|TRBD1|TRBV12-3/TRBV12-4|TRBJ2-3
TGTGCCAGCAGTTTAAGGACAGGACGTAAGTCGCAGTATTTT
CASSLRTGRKSQYF
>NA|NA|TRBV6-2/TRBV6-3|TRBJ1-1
TGTGCCAGCATGGATATTGGCGCGGCGGCTTTCTTT
CASMDIGAAAFF
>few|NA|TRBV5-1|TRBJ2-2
TGCGCCAGCAGCCTCCCCGAGAACACCGGGGAGCTGTTTTTT
CASSLPENTGELFF
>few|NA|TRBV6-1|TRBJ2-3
TGTGCCAGCAGATCGCTAGACTTGCGGGCAGATACGCAGTATTTT
CASRSLDLRADTQYF
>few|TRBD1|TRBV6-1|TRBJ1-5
TGTGCCACCCTAGACAGACAGGGCCCCTCACCCCAGCCCCAGCATTTT
CATLDRQGPSPQPQHF
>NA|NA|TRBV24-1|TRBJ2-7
TGTGCCACCAGTGATTCCCGGTCGGAGGGGAAAGCGGGCTACGAGCAGTACTTC
CATSDSRSEGKAGYEQYF
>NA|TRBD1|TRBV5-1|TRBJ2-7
TGCGCCAGCAGCGGACATCCCGGGACAGGCTACGAGCAGTACTTC
CASSGHPGTGYEQYF
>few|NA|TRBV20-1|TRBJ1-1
TGCAGTGCTAGTGTGAGGTCCACTGAAGCTTTCTTT
CSASVRSTEAFF
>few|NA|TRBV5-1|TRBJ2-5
TGCGCCAGCAGCTTGGGAAGGGGGGTAATTCAAGAGACCCAGTACTTC
CASSLGRGVIQETQYF
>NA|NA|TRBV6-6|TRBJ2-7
TGTGCCAGCAGCCCACTGGGGCGCGACGAGCAGTACTTC
CASSPLGRDEQYF
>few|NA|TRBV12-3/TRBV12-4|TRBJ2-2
TGTGCCAGCAAGATTAGGGATCCGACCGGGGAGCTGTTTTTT
CASKIRDPTGELFF
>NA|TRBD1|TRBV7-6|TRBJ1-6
TGTGCCAGCAGCTTGTCCGGAGGGACAGGGTACTCACCCCTCCACTTT
CASSLSGGTGYSPLHF
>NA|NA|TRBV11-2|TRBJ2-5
TGTGCCAGCAGCTTAGAACTAGCTTCGAAAGAGACCCAGTACTTC
CASSLELASKETQYF
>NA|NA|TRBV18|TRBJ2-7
TGTGCCAGCTCAACAGTAGACTACGAGCAGTACTTC
CASSTVDYEQYF
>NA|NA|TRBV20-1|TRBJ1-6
TGCAGTGCTAGAGTAGGGACTCAGAATTCACCCCTCCACTTT
CSARVGTQNSPLHF
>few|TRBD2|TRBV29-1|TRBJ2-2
TGCAGCGCCCGTTCGGGACTAACCACCGGGGAGCTGTTTTTT
CSARSGLTTGELFF
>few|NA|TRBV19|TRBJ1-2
TGTGCCAGTACATCGGGATCCCGCGGCACCTTC
CASTSGSRGTF
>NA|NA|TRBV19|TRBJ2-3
TGTGCCAGTAGTATTGGGCACATGGTGCTAGCGACAGATACGCAGTATTTT
CASSIGHMVLATDTQYF
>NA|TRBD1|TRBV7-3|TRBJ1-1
TGTGCCAGCAGCTCCCCACAGGGGAAGAATGAAGCTTTCTTT
CASSSPQGKNEAFF
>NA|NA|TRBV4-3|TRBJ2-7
TGCGCCAGCAGCCACCCCCGACAGACCCTCCGATTATCAAGGTACTTC
CASSHPRQTLRLSRYF
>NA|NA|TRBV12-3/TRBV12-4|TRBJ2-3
TGTGCCAGCAGTTTGGACGTCACGTTCACAGATACGCAGTATTTT
CASSLDVTFTDTQYF
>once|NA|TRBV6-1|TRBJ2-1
TGTGCCAGCAGAGTTTCCCCGGGGAATGAGCAGTTCTTC
CASRVSPGNEQFF
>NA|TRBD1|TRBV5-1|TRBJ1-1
TGCGCCAGCGTACACGAAAGGTGGACAGGGGGTGGAACTGAAGCTTTCTTT
CASVHERWTGGGTEAFF
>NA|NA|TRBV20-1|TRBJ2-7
TGCAGTGCTATCGGCGGGAATCCCCCCTACGAGCAGTACTTC
CSAIGGNPPYEQYF
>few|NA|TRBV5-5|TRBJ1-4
TGTGCCAGCAGTCGGACCGCGGATGAAAAACTGTTTTTT
CASSRTADEKLFF
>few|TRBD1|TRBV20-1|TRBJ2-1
TGCAGTGCTAGAGTAGGGGGCTTCTCAATACATGAGCAGTTCTTC
CSARVGGFSIHEQFF
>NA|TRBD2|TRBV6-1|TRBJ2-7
TGTGCCAGCACCGCGGGGGGACTCTACGAGCAGTACTTC
CASTAGGLYEQYF
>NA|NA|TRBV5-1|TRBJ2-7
TGCGCCAGCAGCTTCACGGCTAGCTCCTACGAGCAGTACTTC
CASSFTASSYEQYF
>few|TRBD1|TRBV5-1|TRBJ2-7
TGCGCCAGCAGCTTGGATTACAGGGGAGAGCAGTACTTC
CASSLDYRGEQYF
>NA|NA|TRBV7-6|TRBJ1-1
TGTGCCAGCAGCGAGGGGACCTGGGCTTTCTTT
CASSEGTWAFF
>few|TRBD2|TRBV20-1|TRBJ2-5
TGCAGTGCTAGAGCGGGGGGGCAAGAGACCCAGTACTTC
CSARAGGQETQYF
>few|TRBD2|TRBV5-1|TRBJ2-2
TGCGCCAGCAGCTATGCGGGAGGGTTCACCGGGGAGCTGTTTTTT
CASSYAGGFTGELFF
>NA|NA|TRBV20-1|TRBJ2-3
TGCAGTGCTAGGCCCCTAGGGGCACGCACAGATACGCAGTATTTT
CSARPLGARTDTQYF
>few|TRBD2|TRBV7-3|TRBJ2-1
TGTGCCAGCAGCTTTAGCGGGGAATACAATGAGCAGTTCTTC
CASSFSGEYNEQFF
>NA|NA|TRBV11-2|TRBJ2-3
TGTGCCAGCAGCTTATTGGTCGGGGGAACAGATACGCAGTATTTT
CASSLLVGGTDTQYF
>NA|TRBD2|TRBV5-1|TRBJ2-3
TGCGCCAGCAGCTTGGAAGGACTAGCGGGCACAGATACGCAGTATTTT
CASSLEGLAGTDTQYF
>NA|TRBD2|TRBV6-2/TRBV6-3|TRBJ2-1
TGTGCCAGCAGCCGAGGACTAGCCGTCTCCTACAATGAGCAGTTCTTC
CASSRGLAVSYNEQFF
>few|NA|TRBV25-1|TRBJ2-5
TGTGCCAGCAGTGAGCCAGGGCGAAAGACCCAGTACTTC
CASSEPGRKTQYF
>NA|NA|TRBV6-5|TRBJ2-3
TGTGCCAGCAGTTCCCCTTTCGTTGCGTTCCGCACAGATACGCAGTATTTT
CASSSPFVAFRTDTQYF
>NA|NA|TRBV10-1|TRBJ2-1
TGCGCCAGCAGTGCTCTGCGGACAGATGAGCAGTTCTTC
CASSALRTDEQFF
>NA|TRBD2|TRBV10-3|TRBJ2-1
TGTGCCATCAGTGAGAAGTCTCCGGGAGGGTCTGGTGAGCAGTTCTTC
CAISEKSPGGSGEQFF